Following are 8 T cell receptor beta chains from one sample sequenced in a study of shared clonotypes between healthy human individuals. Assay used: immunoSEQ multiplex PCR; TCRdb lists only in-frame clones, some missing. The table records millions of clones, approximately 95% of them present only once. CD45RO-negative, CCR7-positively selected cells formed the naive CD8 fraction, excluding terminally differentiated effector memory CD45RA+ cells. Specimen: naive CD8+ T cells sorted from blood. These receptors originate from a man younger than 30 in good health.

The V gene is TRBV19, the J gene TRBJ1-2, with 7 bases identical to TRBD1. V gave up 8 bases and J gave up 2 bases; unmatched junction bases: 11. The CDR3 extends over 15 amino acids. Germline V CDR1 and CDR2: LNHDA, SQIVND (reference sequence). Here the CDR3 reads CASQGPGQPNYGYTF. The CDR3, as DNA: TGTGCCAGTCAGGGCCCGGGACAGCCCAACTATGGCTACACCTTC.

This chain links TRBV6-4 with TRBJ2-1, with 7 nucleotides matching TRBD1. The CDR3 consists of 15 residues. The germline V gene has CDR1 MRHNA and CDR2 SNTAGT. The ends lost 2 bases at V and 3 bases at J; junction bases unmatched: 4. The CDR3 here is CASSDEGARYNEQFF. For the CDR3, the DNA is TGTGCCAGCAGTGACGAGGGGGCCCGCTACAATGAGCAGTTCTTC.

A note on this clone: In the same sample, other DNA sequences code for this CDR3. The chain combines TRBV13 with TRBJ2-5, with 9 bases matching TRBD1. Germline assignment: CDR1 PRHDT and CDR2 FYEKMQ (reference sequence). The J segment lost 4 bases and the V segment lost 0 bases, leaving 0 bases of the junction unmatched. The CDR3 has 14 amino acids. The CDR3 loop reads CASSLGTGGETQYF. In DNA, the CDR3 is TGTGCCAGCAGCTTAGGGACAGGGGGAGAGACCCAGTACTTC.

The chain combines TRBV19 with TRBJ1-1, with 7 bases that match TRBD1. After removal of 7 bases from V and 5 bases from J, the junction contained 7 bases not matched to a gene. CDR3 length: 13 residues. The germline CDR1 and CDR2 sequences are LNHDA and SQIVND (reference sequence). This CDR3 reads CASNWQGGTEAFF. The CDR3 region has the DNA TGTGCCAGTAATTGGCAGGGGGGTACTGAAGCTTTCTTT.

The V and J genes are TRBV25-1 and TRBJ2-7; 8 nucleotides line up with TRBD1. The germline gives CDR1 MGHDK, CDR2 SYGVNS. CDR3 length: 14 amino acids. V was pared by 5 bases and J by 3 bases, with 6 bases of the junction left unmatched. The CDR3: CASSIGQGFYEQYF. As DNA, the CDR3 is TGTGCCAGCAGTATTGGACAGGGTTTCTACGAGCAGTACTTC.

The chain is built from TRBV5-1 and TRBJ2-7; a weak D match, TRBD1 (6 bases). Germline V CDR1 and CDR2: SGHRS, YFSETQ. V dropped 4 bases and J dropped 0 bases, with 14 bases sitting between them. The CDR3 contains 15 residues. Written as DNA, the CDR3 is TGCGCCAGCAGCGATTACAGGGAGACCTCCTACGAGCAGTACTTC. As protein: CASSDYRETSYEQYF. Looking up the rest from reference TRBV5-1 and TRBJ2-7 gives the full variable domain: KAGVTQTPRYLIKTRGQQVTLSCSPISGHRSVSWYQQTPGQGLQFLFEYFSETQRNKGNFPGRFSGRQFSNSRSEMNVSTLELGDSALYLCASSDYRETSYEQYFGPGTRLTVT.

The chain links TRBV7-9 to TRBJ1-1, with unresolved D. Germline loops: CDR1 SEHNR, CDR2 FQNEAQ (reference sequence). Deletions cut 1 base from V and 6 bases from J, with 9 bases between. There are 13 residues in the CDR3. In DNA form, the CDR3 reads TGTGCCAGCAGCTTAGTGTCAAATCCTGAAGCTTTCTTT. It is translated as CASSLVSNPEAFF.

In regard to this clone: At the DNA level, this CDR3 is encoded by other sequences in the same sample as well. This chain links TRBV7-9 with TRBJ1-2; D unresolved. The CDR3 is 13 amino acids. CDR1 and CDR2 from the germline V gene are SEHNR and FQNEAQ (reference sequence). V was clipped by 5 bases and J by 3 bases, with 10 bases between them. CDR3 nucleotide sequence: TGTGCCAGCAGCGCTGATGGGGACTATGGCTACACCTTC. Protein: CASSADGDYGYTF.